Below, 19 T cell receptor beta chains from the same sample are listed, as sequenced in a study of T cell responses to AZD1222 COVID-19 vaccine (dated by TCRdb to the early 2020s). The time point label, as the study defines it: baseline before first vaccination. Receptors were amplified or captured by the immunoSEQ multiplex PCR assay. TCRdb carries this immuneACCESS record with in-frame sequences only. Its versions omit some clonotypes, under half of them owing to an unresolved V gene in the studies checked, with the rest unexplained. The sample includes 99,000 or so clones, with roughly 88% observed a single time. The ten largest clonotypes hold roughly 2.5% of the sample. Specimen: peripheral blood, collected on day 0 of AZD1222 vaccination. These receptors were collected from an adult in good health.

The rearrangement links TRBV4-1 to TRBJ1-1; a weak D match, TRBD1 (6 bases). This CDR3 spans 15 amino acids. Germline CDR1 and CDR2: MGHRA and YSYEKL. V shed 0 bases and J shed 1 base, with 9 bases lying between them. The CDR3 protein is CASSQELQGNTEAFF. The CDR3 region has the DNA TGCGCCAGCAGCCAAGAGCTACAGGGGAACACTGAAGCTTTCTTT.

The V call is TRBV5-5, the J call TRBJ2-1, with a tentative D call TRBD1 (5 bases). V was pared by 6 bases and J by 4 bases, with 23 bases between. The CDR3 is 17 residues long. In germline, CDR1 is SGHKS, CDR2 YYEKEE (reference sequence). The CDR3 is CASTLNLPGSVYNEQFF. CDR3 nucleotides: TGTGCCAGCACCCTTAACCTGCCAGGGTCGGTTTACAATGAGCAGTTCTTC.

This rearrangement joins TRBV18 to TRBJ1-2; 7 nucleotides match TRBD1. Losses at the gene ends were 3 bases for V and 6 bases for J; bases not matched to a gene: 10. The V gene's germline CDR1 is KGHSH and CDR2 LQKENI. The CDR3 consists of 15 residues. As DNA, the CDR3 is TGTGCCAGCTCACCCGAAAGGACAGGTATCAATGGCTACACCTTC. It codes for CASSPERTGINGYTF.

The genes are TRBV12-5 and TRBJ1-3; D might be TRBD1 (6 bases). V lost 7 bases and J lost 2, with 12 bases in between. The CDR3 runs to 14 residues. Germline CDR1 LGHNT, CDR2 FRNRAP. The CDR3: CASEGGFAGNTIYF. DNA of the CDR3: TGTGCTAGTGAGGGGGGCTTTGCTGGAAACACCATATATTTT.

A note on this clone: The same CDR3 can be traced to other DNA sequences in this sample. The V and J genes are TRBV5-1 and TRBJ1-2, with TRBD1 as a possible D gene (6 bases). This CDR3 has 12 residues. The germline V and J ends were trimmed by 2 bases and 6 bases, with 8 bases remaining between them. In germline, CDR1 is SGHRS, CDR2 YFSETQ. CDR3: CASSFNRDGYTF. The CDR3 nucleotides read TGCGCCAGCAGCTTCAACAGGGATGGCTACACCTTC.

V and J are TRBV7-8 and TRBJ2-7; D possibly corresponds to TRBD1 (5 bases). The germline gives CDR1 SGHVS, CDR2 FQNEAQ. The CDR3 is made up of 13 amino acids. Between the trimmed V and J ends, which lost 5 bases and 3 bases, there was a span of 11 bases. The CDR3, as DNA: TGTGCCAGCAGCAGCCCGCAGGGCTACGAGCAGTACTTC. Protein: CASSSPQGYEQYF.

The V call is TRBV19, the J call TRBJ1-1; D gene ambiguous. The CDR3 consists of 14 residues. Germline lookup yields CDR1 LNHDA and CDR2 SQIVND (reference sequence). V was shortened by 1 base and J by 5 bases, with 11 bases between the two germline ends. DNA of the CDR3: TGTGCCAGTAGTATAGGTGGGCCAAGAACTGAAGCTTTCTTT. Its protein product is CASSIGGPRTEAFF.

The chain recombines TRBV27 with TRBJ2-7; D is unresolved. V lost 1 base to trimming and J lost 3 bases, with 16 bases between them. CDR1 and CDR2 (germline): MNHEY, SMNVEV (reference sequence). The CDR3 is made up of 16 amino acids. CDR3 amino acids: CASSLLGSGGDYEQYF. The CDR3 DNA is TGTGCCAGCAGTTTATTGGGTTCCGGTGGAGACTACGAGCAGTACTTC.

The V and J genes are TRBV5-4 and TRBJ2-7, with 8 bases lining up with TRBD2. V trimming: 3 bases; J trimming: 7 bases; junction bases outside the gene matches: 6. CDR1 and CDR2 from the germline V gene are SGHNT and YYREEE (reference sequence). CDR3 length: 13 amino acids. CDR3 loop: CASSYTGGEEQYF. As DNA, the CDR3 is TGTGCCAGCAGCTATACGGGGGGGGAGGAGCAGTACTTC.

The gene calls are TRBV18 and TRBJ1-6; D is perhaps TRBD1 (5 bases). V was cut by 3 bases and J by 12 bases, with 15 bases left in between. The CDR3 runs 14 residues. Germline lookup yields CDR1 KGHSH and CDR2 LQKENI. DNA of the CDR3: TGTGCCAGCTCACCCACAGGTGGGACGGAACCCCTCCACTTT. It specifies CASSPTGGTEPLHF.

Here the CDR3 reads CAISESRTERYTF. For the CDR3, the DNA is TGTGCCATCAGTGAGTCCCGGACGGAACGCTACACCTTC. The chain joins TRBV10-3 to TRBJ1-2; no reliable D call. CDR3 length: 13 residues. Trimming cost V 0 bases and J 9 bases, with 11 bases left between them. Germline V gives CDR1 ENHRY, CDR2 SYGVKD.

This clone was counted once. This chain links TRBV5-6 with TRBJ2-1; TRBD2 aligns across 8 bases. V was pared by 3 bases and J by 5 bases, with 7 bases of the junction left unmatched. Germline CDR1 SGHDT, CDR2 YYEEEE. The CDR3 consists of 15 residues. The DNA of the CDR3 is TGTGCCAGCAGCTCAACCGGGACTAGTAACAATGAGCAGTTCTTC. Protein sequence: CASSSTGTSNNEQFF.

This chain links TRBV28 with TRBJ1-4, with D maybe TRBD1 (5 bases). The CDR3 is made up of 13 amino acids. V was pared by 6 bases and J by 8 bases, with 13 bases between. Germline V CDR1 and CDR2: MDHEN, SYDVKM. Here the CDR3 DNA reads TGTGCCAGCAGGTCCGGGACTCGGGAAAAACTGTTTTTT. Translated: CASRSGTREKLFF.

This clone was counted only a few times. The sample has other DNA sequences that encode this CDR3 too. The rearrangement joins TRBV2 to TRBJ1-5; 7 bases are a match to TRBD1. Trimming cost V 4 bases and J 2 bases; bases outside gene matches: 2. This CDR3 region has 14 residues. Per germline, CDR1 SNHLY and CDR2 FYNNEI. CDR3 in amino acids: CASSGTGGNQPQHF. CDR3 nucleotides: TGTGCCAGCAGTGGTACAGGGGGCAATCAGCCCCAGCATTTT.

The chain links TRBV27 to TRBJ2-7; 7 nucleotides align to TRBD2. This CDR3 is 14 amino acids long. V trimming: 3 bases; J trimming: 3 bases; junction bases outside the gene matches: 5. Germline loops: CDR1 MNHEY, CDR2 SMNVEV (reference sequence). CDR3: CASSFGGDDYEQYF. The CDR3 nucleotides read TGTGCCAGCAGTTTTGGGGGGGATGACTACGAGCAGTACTTC.

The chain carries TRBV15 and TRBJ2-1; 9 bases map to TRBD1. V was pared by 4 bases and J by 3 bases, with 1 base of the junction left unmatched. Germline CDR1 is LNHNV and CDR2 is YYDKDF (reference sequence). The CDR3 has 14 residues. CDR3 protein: CATSTDRGYNEQFF. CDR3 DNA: TGTGCCACCAGCACGGACAGGGGCTACAATGAGCAGTTCTTC.

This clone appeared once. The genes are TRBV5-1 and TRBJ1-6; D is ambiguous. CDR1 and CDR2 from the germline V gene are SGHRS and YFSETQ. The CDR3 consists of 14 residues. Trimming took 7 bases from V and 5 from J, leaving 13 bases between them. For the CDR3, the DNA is TGCGCCAGCTCGCCGGACGGGAATAATTCACCCCTCCACTTT. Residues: CASSPDGNNSPLHF.

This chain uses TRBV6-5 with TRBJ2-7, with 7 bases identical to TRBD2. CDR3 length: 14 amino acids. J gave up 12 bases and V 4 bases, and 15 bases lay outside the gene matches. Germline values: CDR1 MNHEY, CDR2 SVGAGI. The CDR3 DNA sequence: TGTGCCAGCAGTTTGGGGGAGGGGCTAGCTTTCCGGTACTTC. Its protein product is CASSLGEGLAFRYF.

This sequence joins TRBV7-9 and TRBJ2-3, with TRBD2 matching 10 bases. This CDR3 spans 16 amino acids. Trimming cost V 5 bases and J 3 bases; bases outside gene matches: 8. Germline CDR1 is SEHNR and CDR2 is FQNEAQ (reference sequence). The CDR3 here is CASSPPPGLATDTQYF. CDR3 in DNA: TGTGCCAGCAGCCCACCCCCGGGACTAGCGACAGATACGCAGTATTTT.